The clone carrying this TCR beta chain has a handful of counts. The target antigen is unknown. This record belongs to a study of CD8 T cells in ankylosing spondylitis. Study conclusions and caveats: Certain motif variants had earlier appeared in reactive arthritis synovial fluid and blood. Among TCR beta sequences, a motif of eight highly homologous variants appeared characteristic of ankylosing spondylitis blood.

One entry per CDR3 protein, called by TCRdb with MiXCR from the 5' RACE reads. Of about 90,000 distinct CDR3 sequences in the sample, approximately 8.9% were seen once. This TCR was sampled from a male donor with ankylosing spondylitis. The sequenced sample was blood, either unsorted or a sorted T cell fraction (not recorded which).

Here the CDR3 reads CAISESGGSGNTIYF. The CDR3 nucleotides are TGTGCCATCAGTGAGTCGGGAGGGTCTGGAAACACCATATATTTT. The chain recombines TRBV10-3 with TRBJ1-3; D unclear. From germline, CDR1 is ENHRY and CDR2 SYGVKD. V was trimmed by 0 bases and J by 1 base, leaving 7 bases between them. This CDR3 has 15 residues.